This TCR beta chain was recorded in a study of cytomegalovirus exposure and HLA in healthy donors. The PCR made use of 60 Vbeta and 13 Jbeta primers. Only in-frame clones appear in the TCRdb table, and some are missing; sequencing was by immunoSEQ multiplex PCR. The top ten hold 1.5% to 2% of the sample, which has around 110,000 clones, roughly four fifths seen once. The study, taken as a whole, reports: The sole available immune exposure information was CMV serostatus. Exclusion as indistinguishable affected some V segments, including TRBV6-2 and TRBV6-3. TCR beta chain V- and J-gene trimming was linked, in a later analysis, to a missense variant in DCLRE1C. A few chains tied to CMV proved CMV antigen-specific in vitro.

J was trimmed by 4 bases and V by 6 bases; bases with no gene match: 4. The CDR3 extends over 14 amino acids. CDR1 is MNHEY, CDR2 SMNVEV, per germline (reference sequence). As regards this clone: The antigen is unknown.

Sequenced input: PBMCs. The clonotype was recovered from a woman in her late teens or twenties in good health and CMV-seronegative. The V and J genes are TRBV27 and TRBJ2-1, with 9 bases matching TRBD2. The CDR3 protein is CASRRGGYYNEQFF. As DNA, the CDR3 is TGTGCCAGCAGGCGGGGGGGCTATTACAATGAGCAGTTCTTC.